This T cell receptor beta chain was sequenced during a study of T-cell reconstitution after alpha-beta-depleted transplantation in children. The TCRbeta library incorporated unique molecular identifiers. TCRdb ran MiXCR on the PCR reads and lists one entry per CDR3 protein. The repertoire holds 250,000 or so distinct CDR3 sequences, with 6.5% to 9% as singletons. The sample holds many counts of this clonotype. Its specificity is not known. The CDR3 extends over 13 amino acids. Per germline, CDR1 SEHNR and CDR2 FQNEAQ (reference sequence). V was trimmed by 1 base and J by 6 bases, leaving 9 bases between them. The study's findings and limits: Several hundred rapidly expanded clones from non-depleted graft cells reportedly supplied alpha-beta T cells about two months post-transplant. T-cell numbers and diversity one year post-transplant derived largely from freshly generated T cells.

The chain has TRBV7-9 and TRBJ1-2; no firm D call. This material consisted of PBMCs, mostly from graft donor cells, taken 180 days after TCRalphabeta/CD19-depleted stem cell transplant. This clonotype originated in a male patient younger than 18 who had a stem cell transplant for acute lymphoblastic leukemia, so the T cells may come from the graft donor. In nucleotides, the CDR3 is TGTGCCAGCAGCTTAGAGGGCCGAAATGGCTACACCTTC. Translation gives CASSLEGRNGYTF.